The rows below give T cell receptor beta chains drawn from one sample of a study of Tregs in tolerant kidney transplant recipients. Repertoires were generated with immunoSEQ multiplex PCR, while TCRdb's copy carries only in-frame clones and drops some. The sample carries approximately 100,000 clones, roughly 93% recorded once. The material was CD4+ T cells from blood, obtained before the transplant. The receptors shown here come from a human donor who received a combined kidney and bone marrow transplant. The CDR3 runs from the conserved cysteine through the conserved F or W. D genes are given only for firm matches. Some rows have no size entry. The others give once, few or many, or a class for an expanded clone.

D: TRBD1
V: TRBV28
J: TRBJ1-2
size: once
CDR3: CASSLVGPEKGGGYTF
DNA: TGTGCCAGCAGTTTAGTGGGCCCGGAGAAAGGGGGCGGCTACACCTTC

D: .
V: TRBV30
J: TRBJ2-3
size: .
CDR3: CAWSVKGGAKDTQYF
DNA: TGTGCCTGGAGTGTAAAGGGGGGGGCAAAAGATACGCAGTATTTT

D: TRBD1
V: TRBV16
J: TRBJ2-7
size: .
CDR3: CASSSGTGVIDYEQYF
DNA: TGTGCCAGCAGCTCAGGGACAGGGGTTATCGACTACGAGCAGTACTTC

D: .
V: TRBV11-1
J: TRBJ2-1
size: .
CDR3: CASSPGGGSFSEQFF
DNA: TGTGCCAGCAGCCCAGGAGGTGGCAGTTTTAGTGAGCAGTTCTTC

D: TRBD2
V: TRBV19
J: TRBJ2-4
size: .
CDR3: CASSNSGGIQYF
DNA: TGTGCCAGTAGCAATAGCGGGGGAATTCAGTACTTC

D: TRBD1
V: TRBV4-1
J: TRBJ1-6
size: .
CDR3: CASSHRTGKSSYNSPLHF
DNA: TGCGCCAGCAGCCACAGGACAGGGAAGAGCTCCTATAATTCACCCCTCCACTTT

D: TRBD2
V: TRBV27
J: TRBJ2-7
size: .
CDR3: CASRGGDRSYEQYF
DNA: TGTGCCAGCAGGGGGGGGGATCGCTCCTACGAGCAGTACTTC

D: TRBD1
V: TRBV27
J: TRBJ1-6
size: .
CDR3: CASSFPWDRENYNSPLHF
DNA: TGTGCCAGCAGTTTTCCCTGGGACAGGGAGAACTATAATTCCCCCCTCCACTTT

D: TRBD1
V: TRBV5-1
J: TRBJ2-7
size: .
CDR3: CASSLSGTESYEQYF
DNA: TGCGCCAGCAGCTTGTCCGGGACAGAGTCCTACGAGCAGTACTTC

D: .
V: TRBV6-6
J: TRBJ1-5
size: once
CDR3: CASSYSQVGNQPQHF
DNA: TGTGCCAGCAGTTACTCCCAGGTCGGCAATCAGCCCCAGCATTTT

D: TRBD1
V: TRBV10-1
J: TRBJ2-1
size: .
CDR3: CASRHNRGEQFF
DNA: TGCGCCAGCAGGCACAACAGGGGTGAGCAGTTCTTC

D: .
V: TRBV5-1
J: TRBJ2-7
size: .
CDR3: CASSQSGQSYEQYF
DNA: TGCGCCAGCAGCCAATCCGGACAGTCCTACGAGCAGTACTTC

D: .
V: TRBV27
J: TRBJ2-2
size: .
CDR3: CATSRGIPGHNTGELFF
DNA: TGTGCCACCTCAAGGGGGATACCGGGACACAACACCGGGGAGCTGTTTTTT

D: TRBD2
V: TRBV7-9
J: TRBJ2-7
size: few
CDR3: CASSLATSVGYEQYF
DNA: TGTGCCAGCAGCTTAGCGACTAGCGTTGGTTACGAGCAGTACTTC

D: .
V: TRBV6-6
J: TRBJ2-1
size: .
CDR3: CASSASSYEQFF
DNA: TGTGCCAGCAGTGCATCTAGCTATGAGCAGTTCTTC

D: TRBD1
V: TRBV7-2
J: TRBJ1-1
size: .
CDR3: CASSNRQGGTEAFF
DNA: TGTGCCAGCAGCAACCGACAGGGAGGCACTGAAGCTTTCTTT

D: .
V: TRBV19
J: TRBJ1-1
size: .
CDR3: CASSISTRGTEAFF
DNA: TGTGCCAGTAGCATCAGTACTCGAGGGACTGAAGCTTTCTTT

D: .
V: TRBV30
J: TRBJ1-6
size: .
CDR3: CAWSLSSYNSPLHF
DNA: TGTGCCTGGAGCCTGAGCTCCTATAATTCACCCCTCCACTTT

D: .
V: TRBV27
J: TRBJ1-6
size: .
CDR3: CASSGGSYNSPLHF
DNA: TGTGCCAGTTCGGGGGGCTCCTATAATTCACCCCTCCACTTT

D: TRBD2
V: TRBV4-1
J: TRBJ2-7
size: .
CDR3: CASSQQRTSGGNYEQYF
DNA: TGCGCCAGCAGCCAACAAAGGACTAGCGGGGGCAACTACGAGCAGTACTTC

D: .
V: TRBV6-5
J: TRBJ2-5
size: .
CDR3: CATKTGTETQYF
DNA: TGTGCCACAAAAACAGGGACAGAGACCCAGTACTTC

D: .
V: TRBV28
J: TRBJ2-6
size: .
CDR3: CASRTGSGANVLTF
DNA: TGTGCCAGCAGGACGGGGTCTGGGGCCAACGTCCTGACTTTC

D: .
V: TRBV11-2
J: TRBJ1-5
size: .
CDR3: CASSLAGPNQPQHF
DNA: TGTGCCAGCAGCTTAGCAGGGCCTAATCAGCCCCAGCATTTT

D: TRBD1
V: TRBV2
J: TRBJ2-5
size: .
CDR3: CASSVGTGTETQYF
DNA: TGTGCCAGCAGTGTAGGGACAGGGACGGAGACCCAGTACTTC

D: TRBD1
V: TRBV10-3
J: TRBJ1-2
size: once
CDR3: CAIRTGADNYGYTF
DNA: TGTGCCATACGGACAGGGGCCGATAACTATGGCTACACCTTC

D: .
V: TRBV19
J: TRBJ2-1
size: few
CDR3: CASSIQGTYNEQFF
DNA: TGTGCCAGTAGTATCCAGGGCACCTACAATGAGCAGTTCTTC

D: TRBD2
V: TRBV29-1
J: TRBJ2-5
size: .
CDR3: CSVAVAGGETQYF
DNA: TGCAGCGTCGCCGTAGCGGGAGGGGAGACCCAGTACTTC

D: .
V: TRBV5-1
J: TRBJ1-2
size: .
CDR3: CASSPPTSNYGYTF
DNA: TGCGCCAGCAGCCCGCCCACTTCTAACTATGGCTACACCTTC

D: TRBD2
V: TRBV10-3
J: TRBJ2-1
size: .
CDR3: CASNSGDTYNEQFF
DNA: TGTGCCAGCAATAGCGGGGATACCTACAATGAGCAGTTCTTC

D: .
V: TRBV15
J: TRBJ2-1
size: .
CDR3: CATSRDRGSYNEQFF
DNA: TGTGCCACCAGCAGAGATCGCGGCTCCTACAATGAGCAGTTCTTC

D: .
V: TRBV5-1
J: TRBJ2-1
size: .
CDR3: CASSLSQNNEQFF
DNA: TGCGCCAGCAGCTTGTCTCAGAACAATGAGCAGTTCTTC

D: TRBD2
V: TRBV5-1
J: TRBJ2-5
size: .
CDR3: CASSLAGLAGGLNQETQYF
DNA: TGCGCCAGCAGCTTGGCTGGTCTAGCGGGGGGGCTTAACCAAGAGACCCAGTACTTC

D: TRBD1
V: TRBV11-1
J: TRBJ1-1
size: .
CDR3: CASSVSSGQGFEAFF
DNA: TGTGCCAGCAGCGTGTCGTCGGGACAGGGTTTTGAAGCTTTCTTT